This TCR beta chain was sequenced during a study of T cells expressing NK-cell markers. The CDR3 totals 15 residues. Germline V gives CDR1 MDHEN, CDR2 SYDVKM. Using the 5' RACE reads, TCRdb records one entry per CDR3 protein without DNA. The sample's table shows 150,000 or so distinct CDR3 sequences. The sequenced material came from blood T cells: a sorted CD56 or NKG2C T cell subset, CD4+ or CD8+ T cells, or bulk PBMC T cells (not recorded which). The chain links TRBV28 to TRBJ2-1; TCRdb lists TRBD2, though no DNA is available to test this call. The sequence was obtained from a woman aged 18 to 75 in good health. This CDR3 is CASSTGTATYNEQFF.